This entry describes one T cell receptor beta chain. Its antigen is not identified. This sample was taken from a study of shared clonotypes between healthy human individuals. Every subset had its genomic DNA shared out evenly among several immunoSEQ plates. Here immunoSEQ multiplex PCR was the method, and the copy in TCRdb shows in-frame clones only, minus some. Found here are about 2 million clones, about 95% of them singletons; the top ten hold roughly 1%. CD45RO-negative cells were positively selected for CCR7, leaving out terminally differentiated effector memory CD45RA+ cells. The CDR3 is 14 amino acids. V lost 5 bases to trimming and J lost 4 bases; unmatched junction nucleotides: 7. Germline values: CDR1 LNHDA, CDR2 SQIVND (reference sequence). The study's findings and limits: Among the subsets, naive ones generally showed larger estimated richness than memory ones. Sampling covered nothing but blood. Tissue TCR repertoires likely differ from those found in blood.

This sequence joins TRBV19 and TRBJ2-7; 8 bases are shared with TRBD2. Sequencing was performed on naive CD8+ T cells sorted from blood. The sequence was collected from a man younger than 35 in good health. CDR3 coding DNA: TGTGCCAGTAGTGCAGCGGGAGATAGGTACGAGCAGTACTTC. It encodes CASSAAGDRYEQYF.